The clone carrying this T cell receptor beta chain showed up just a few times. The time point: pretreatment peripheral blood. This entry is derived from a study of PD-L1 blockade in urothelial cancer. This CDR3 has 14 amino acids. Germline values: CDR1 SGDLS, CDR2 YYNGEE. Trimming took off 0 bases at V and 5 bases at J, with 9 bases between the two ends. Generated by immunoSEQ multiplex PCR, the TCRdb table keeps only in-frame clones and is missing some. The sample holds tens of thousands of clones, about 83% seen once. The sequence came from a woman in her 70s with urothelial cancer. V gene TRBV9 combines with J gene TRBJ2-1; no firm D call. The sample here was PBMCs, taken around atezolizumab (anti-PD-L1) treatment. The CDR3 DNA follows: TGTGCCAGCAGCGTAGGTCCCACAAACAATGAGCAGTTCTTC. Protein: CASSVGPTNNEQFF.